Below are 24 T cell receptor beta chains sequenced from a single sample in a study of blood T cell repertoires in COVID-19 (dated by TCRdb to 2019 to 2021). Library method: the immunoSEQ multiplex PCR assay. Imported from immuneACCESS, the table was reduced by TCRdb to in-frame sequences with V and J called. These copies leave out some clones; in studies compared against another copy, an unresolved V gene accounts for under half, and the cause of the remainder is not known. The sample profile shows about 120,000 clones; around 81% of them were found once. Together, the top ten hold roughly 10% of the sample. Sequencing was done on a sample of peripheral blood. The receptors stem from a man between 60 and 75 years old with acute or convalescent COVID-19.

V and J are TRBV7-2 and TRBJ2-1; 7 bases are a match to TRBD1. The junction had 4 bases not matched to a gene; V was cut back by 8 bases and J by 9 bases. The germline V gene encodes CDR1 SGHTA and CDR2 FQGNSA. The CDR3 length is 11 residues. CDR3 protein: CASGNRGEQFF. The CDR3 DNA reads as TGTGCCAGCGGAAACAGGGGTGAGCAGTTCTTC.

The chain employs TRBV2 and TRBJ2-5; TRBD1 is a possible D gene (6 bases). The CDR3 extends over 15 amino acids. V was pared by 5 bases and J by 1 base, with 14 bases between. Looked up from germline, CDR1 is SNHLY and CDR2 is FYNNEI. The CDR3 bases are TGTGCCAGCAGTTTCCAGGGGTTGCTCCAAGAGACCCAGTACTTC. As protein: CASSFQGLLQETQYF.

The J gene is TRBJ1-3, the V gene TRBV19; D might be TRBD1 (5 bases). The V end was cut by 6 bases, the J end by 4 bases, with 10 bases between. Per the germline V gene, CDR1 is LNHDA and CDR2 is SQIVND (reference sequence). The CDR3 is made up of 13 amino acids. DNA for the CDR3: TGTGCCAGTAGACAGGTACTCGGAAACACCATATATTTT. This encodes CASRQVLGNTIYF.

The chain links TRBV10-2 to TRBJ2-1; 8 nucleotides match TRBD2. This CDR3 spans 15 amino acids. Germline V gives CDR1 WSHSY, CDR2 SAAADI. V trimming: 5 bases; J trimming: 4 bases; junction bases outside the gene matches: 7. The CDR3 here is CASSPTSAEYNEQFF. For the CDR3, the DNA is TGCGCCAGCAGTCCGACTAGCGCTGAATACAATGAGCAGTTCTTC.

The genes are TRBV2 and TRBJ1-3; maybe TRBD1 (5 bases). The germline CDR1 and CDR2 sequences are SNHLY and FYNNEI. This CDR3 has 14 residues. V lost 8 bases and J lost 0, with 11 bases in between. The CDR3 sequence: CASSTGGSGNTIYF. The DNA of the CDR3 is TGTGCCAGCTCCACAGGTGGCTCTGGAAACACCATATATTTT.

The rearrangement uses TRBV6-6 and TRBJ1-4, with 7 bases lining up with TRBD1. The length of the CDR3 is 13 residues. After removal of 9 bases from V and 7 bases from J, the junction contained 8 bases not matched to a gene. Germline-derived CDR1 and CDR2 are MNHNY and SVGAGI (reference sequence). The CDR3 region has the DNA TGTGCCAGTGCGCAGGGGGAGCGTGAAAAACTGTTTTTT. This gives the protein CASAQGEREKLFF.

Only one count was recorded for this clone. Here the CDR3 reads CASGQTGGYGYTF. CDR3 DNA sequence: TGTGCTAGTGGTCAGACAGGGGGGTATGGCTACACCTTC. The chain has TRBV12-5 and TRBJ1-2, with 9 positions matching TRBD1. The CDR3 contains 13 residues. CDR1 LGHNT and CDR2 FRNRAP come from the germline V gene. Trimming at V came to 5 bases and at J to 5 bases, leaving 3 bases not matched to a gene.

The chain links TRBV9 to TRBJ2-6, with 9 bases identical to TRBD1. V lost 0 bases and J lost 0; bases outside the gene matches: 7. This CDR3 region has 19 residues. The germline V gene has CDR1 SGDLS and CDR2 YYNGEE. The CDR3 nucleotides read TGTGCCAGCAGCGTAGAGGGTGGACAGGGGCTCTCTGGGGCCAACGTCCTGACTTTC. Its translation: CASSVEGGQGLSGANVLTF.

The chain couples TRBV9 to TRBJ2-7, with D perhaps TRBD1 (6 bases). This CDR3 has 10 amino acids. The germline CDR1 and CDR2 sequences are SGDLS and YYNGEE. CDR3 sequence (DNA): TGTGCATTACAGGGTTACGAGCAGTACTTC. The encoded protein is CALQGYEQYF.

V usage is TRBV7-9 and J usage is TRBJ2-5; TRBD1 might be the D (6 bases). CDR1 is SEHNR and CDR2 is FQNEAQ in the germline V gene (reference sequence). The CDR3 is 14 residues long. The V and J ends lost 0 bases and 4 bases respectively, with 9 bases between them. CDR3 sequence reads: CASSLALGGETQYF. The CDR3, as DNA: TGTGCCAGCAGCTTAGCACTAGGGGGAGAGACCCAGTACTTC. Drawing the rest from reference TRBV7-9 and TRBJ2-5, the complete variable domain is DTGVSQNPRHKITKRGQNVTFRCDPISEHNRLYWYRQTLGQGPEFLTYFQNEAQLEKSRLLSDRFSAERPKGSFSTLEIQRTEQGDSAMYLCASSLALGGETQYFGPGTRLLVL.

This clone came up a few times. This sequence joins TRBV7-9 and TRBJ2-2; 7 bases match TRBD1. V was pared by 7 bases and J by 6 bases, with 8 bases of the junction left unmatched. Germline values: CDR1 SEHNR, CDR2 FQNEAQ (reference sequence). CDR3 length: 14 amino acids. The CDR3 reads CASTWTGSPGELFF. The CDR3 DNA sequence: TGTGCCAGCACCTGGACAGGAAGTCCCGGGGAGCTGTTTTTT. Looking up the rest from reference TRBV7-9 and TRBJ2-2 gives the full variable domain: DTGVSQNPRHKITKRGQNVTFRCDPISEHNRLYWYRQTLGQGPEFLTYFQNEAQLEKSRLLSDRFSAERPKGSFSTLEIQRTEQGDSAMYLCASTWTGSPGELFFGEGSRLTVL.

This clone appeared a few times. The chain links TRBV27 to TRBJ1-5, with a possible D match to TRBD1 (6 bases). CDR1 and CDR2 (germline): MNHEY, SMNVEV (reference sequence). The CDR3 extends over 15 amino acids. V shed 6 bases and J shed 11 bases, with 23 bases lying between them. The CDR3 DNA reads TGTGCCAGCAGCGAAACCCGGCCCCGGGAGGGGGCCCAGCATTTT. It is translated as CASSETRPREGAQHF.

This clone was observed a handful of times. The chain combines TRBV6-5 with TRBJ1-2; tentative D call: TRBD1 (5 bases). Per germline, CDR1 MNHEY and CDR2 SVGAGI. The CDR3 is 15 amino acids. Trimming took 7 bases from V and 8 from J, leaving 23 bases between them. Here the CDR3 reads CASNNDRGYLKGYTF. The CDR3 region has the DNA TGTGCCAGCAACAACGATCGGGGGTACTTGAAAGGCTACACCTTC.

The chain recombines TRBV7-9 with TRBJ2-7; the match to TRBD2 covers 11 bases. Germline V gene lookup returns CDR1 SEHNR and CDR2 FQNEAQ (reference sequence). V trimming: 2 bases; J trimming: 4 bases; junction bases outside the gene matches: 13. The CDR3 is made up of 18 amino acids. This chain's CDR3 is CASSLIGTSGSKRYEQYF. DNA for the CDR3: TGTGCCAGCAGCTTAATCGGGACTAGCGGCTCAAAGAGGTACGAGCAGTACTTC.

This chain joins TRBV7-6 and TRBJ2-1; 7 bases agree with TRBD2. Germline assignment: CDR1 SGHVS and CDR2 FNYEAQ. J gave up 3 bases and V 2 bases, and 10 bases lay outside the gene matches. The CDR3 sequence is 17 residues long. Here the CDR3 reads CASSLTRAGAIYNEQFF. The CDR3, as DNA: TGTGCCAGCAGCTTAACAAGGGCGGGAGCCATCTACAATGAGCAGTTCTTC.

The chain couples TRBV18 to TRBJ2-2; tentative D call: TRBD1 (6 bases). The ends were cut back, 0 bases at V and 4 bases at J, with 9 bases in the middle. Per germline, CDR1 KGHSH and CDR2 LQKENI. This CDR3 has 15 amino acids. The CDR3 here is CASSPPSRGTGELFF. As DNA, the CDR3 is TGTGCCAGCTCACCACCCTCCAGGGGCACCGGGGAGCTGTTTTTT.

The chain has TRBV14 and TRBJ1-2; D not certain. The V end was cut by 0 bases, the J end by 8 bases, with 10 bases between. There are 13 residues in the CDR3. Germline CDR1 reads SGHDN; CDR2 reads FVKESK. This CDR3 reads CASSQDTWRGYTF. Here the CDR3 DNA reads TGTGCCAGCAGCCAAGACACTTGGCGGGGCTACACCTTC.

The V and J genes are TRBV27 and TRBJ1-2, with D unresolved. Deletions cut 2 bases from V and 4 bases from J, with 5 bases between. Looked up from germline, CDR1 is MNHEY and CDR2 is SMNVEV (reference sequence). This CDR3 has 12 residues. Written as DNA, the CDR3 is TGTGCCAGCAGTTTACGGGGCTATGGCTACACCTTC. Residues: CASSLRGYGYTF.

This chain links TRBV5-4 with TRBJ2-1, with 7 positions matching TRBD2. The CDR3 totals 15 residues. Germline loops: CDR1 SGHNT, CDR2 YYREEE (reference sequence). V was pared by 6 bases and J by 4 bases, with 10 bases of the junction left unmatched. DNA of the CDR3: TGTGCCAGCATCCCCGGCGGGAGATTGTACAATGAGCAGTTCTTC. Translated: CASIPGGRLYNEQFF.

The chain recombines TRBV13 with TRBJ2-2, with D possibly matching TRBD2 (7 bases). The CDR3 covers 16 residues. V lost 5 bases and J 0 bases, leaving 13 bases between the germline ends. Germline CDR1 reads PRHDT; CDR2 reads FYEKMQ (reference sequence). CDR3 region: CASSAGAGANTGELFF. The CDR3 DNA is TGTGCCAGCAGCGCGGGGGCCGGGGCGAACACCGGGGAGCTGTTTTTT.

The chain combines TRBV18 with TRBJ1-2; 8 nucleotides align to TRBD1. J was trimmed by 8 bases and V by 6 bases; bases with no gene match: 14. The CDR3 is 15 residues long. Germline V CDR1 and CDR2: KGHSH, LQKENI. The CDR3 bases are TGTGCCAGCTCCCCTGCAGGGGGCTGGAGCGGAGGCTACACCTTC. Its translation is CASSPAGGWSGGYTF.

The chain joins TRBV11-2 to TRBJ1-2, with 10 bases fitting TRBD1. The CDR3 is 13 residues long. The germline V gene encodes CDR1 SGHAT and CDR2 FQNNGV. The trim removed 5 bases at V and 5 bases at J, leaving 2 bases unmatched. CDR3 sequence reads: CASSPGQGYGYTF. In DNA form, the CDR3 reads TGTGCCAGCAGCCCGGGACAGGGGTATGGCTACACCTTC.

CDR3 protein: CASSLEQGLAYEQYF. CDR3 coding DNA: TGTGCCAGCAGCTTAGAACAGGGTCTGGCCTACGAGCAGTACTTC. V and J are TRBV11-2 and TRBJ2-7, with D perhaps TRBD1 (6 bases). This CDR3 is built from 15 residues. V was trimmed by 0 bases and J by 2 bases, leaving 11 bases between them. Germline values: CDR1 SGHAT, CDR2 FQNNGV.

The chain couples TRBV28 to TRBJ1-2; D perhaps matches TRBD1 (6 bases). Trimming stripped 7 bases from V and 7 bases from J, with 19 bases between. In germline, CDR1 is MDHEN, CDR2 SYDVKM. The CDR3 contains 14 residues. As DNA, the CDR3 is TGTGCCAGCAATTCCTCCCCAGGGGCTATTGGCTACACCTTC. Its protein is CASNSSPGAIGYTF.